This is a list of T cell receptor beta chains from one sample in a study of blood T cell repertoires in COVID-19. Profiled with immunoSEQ multiplex PCR; TCRdb holds only in-frame clones, not every one. The table lists some 64,000 clones, about 80% of them singletons. The sequencing input was peripheral blood. These receptors were collected from a man in his sixties with COVID-19, enrolled during active disease. Each CDR3 is given with its conserved first and last residue. The D gene is left open where the match is weak. Clone size is not always given. Where it is, it says once, few, many or a class for expanded clones.

>NA|TRBD1|TRBV7-9|TRBJ1-4
CASSLSRGQSKEKLFF
TGTGCCAGCAGCTTAAGTAGGGGACAGTCCAAGGAAAAACTGTTTTTT
>NA|TRBD1|TRBV13|TRBJ1-1
CASSLDRGRTEAFF
TGTGCCAGCAGCTTGGACAGGGGTAGGACTGAAGCTTTCTTT
>NA|TRBD1|TRBV6-5|TRBJ2-2
CASSPGTVGTGELFF
TGTGCCAGCAGCCCGGGGACAGTGGGGACCGGGGAGCTGTTTTTT
>few|NA|TRBV30|TRBJ2-7
CAWKERWFDYEQYF
TGTGCCTGGAAGGAGCGGTGGTTCGACTACGAGCAGTACTTC
>NA|NA|TRBV27|TRBJ2-1
CASSLRGRGYNEQFF
TGTGCCAGCAGTTTACGAGGCAGGGGTTACAATGAGCAGTTCTTC
>NA|TRBD1|TRBV28|TRBJ1-5
CASKRQGSNQPQHF
TGTGCCAGCAAACGACAGGGTTCAAATCAGCCCCAGCATTTT
>NA|TRBD2|TRBV10-3|TRBJ2-1
CATRALGTSGRYNEQFF
TGTGCCACACGGGCCTTGGGGACTAGCGGGCGGTACAATGAGCAGTTCTTC
>NA|NA|TRBV14|TRBJ2-4
CASSQDRPRFSVQYF
TGTGCCAGCAGCCAAGATCGGCCTCGTTTTAGCGTTCAGTACTTC
>NA|TRBD2|TRBV5-1|TRBJ2-1
CASSGKTSGGNNEQFF
TGCGCCAGCAGCGGGAAGACTAGCGGGGGGAACAATGAGCAGTTCTTC
>NA|TRBD2|TRBV19|TRBJ2-1
CASSSGGPNEQFF
TGTGCCAGTAGTTCGGGGGGGCCCAATGAGCAGTTCTTC
>NA|TRBD2|TRBV2|TRBJ2-3
CASRRDYHTDTQYF
TGTGCCAGCAGAAGGGACTACCATACAGATACGCAGTATTTT
>NA|NA|TRBV7-9|TRBJ2-2
CASSHRVLGDAGELFF
TGTGCCAGCAGTCACAGGGTCTTGGGGGATGCCGGGGAGCTGTTTTTT
>NA|TRBD1|TRBV25-1|TRBJ2-2
CASSPSGTGYTGELFF
TGTGCCAGCAGCCCTTCCGGGACAGGGTACACCGGGGAGCTGTTTTTT
>NA|NA|TRBV6-5|TRBJ1-5
CASRPRQSNQPQHF
TGTGCCAGCAGACCTAGACAGAGCAATCAGCCCCAGCATTTT
>NA|NA|TRBV2|TRBJ2-7
CASSEEAGLVEQYF
TGTGCCAGCAGTGAAGAGGCAGGGTTGGTCGAGCAGTACTTC
>NA|TRBD1|TRBV6-6|TRBJ1-3
CASSYRGQGTVHAIYF
TGTGCCAGCAGTTATCGGGGACAGGGGACCGTTCACGCCATATATTTT
>NA|NA|TRBV2|TRBJ2-2
CASSSPRQANTGELFF
TGTGCCAGCAGTTCCCCTAGACAGGCGAACACCGGGGAGCTGTTTTTT
>NA|NA|TRBV15|TRBJ1-2
CATSSQRGGHGYTF
TGTGCCACCAGCAGCCAGAGGGGGGGGCATGGCTACACCTTC
>NA|TRBD1|TRBV7-2|TRBJ1-5
CASSIGQGNRPQHF
TGTGCCAGCAGCATTGGACAGGGGAATCGGCCCCAGCATTTT
>NA|TRBD1|TRBV7-6|TRBJ1-6
CASSLATGTGGAPLHF
TGTGCCAGCAGCTTAGCGACTGGGACAGGAGGGGCACCCCTCCACTTT
>NA|TRBD2|TRBV25-1|TRBJ2-1
CASSEFAGGSNEQFF
TGTGCCAGCAGTGAATTTGCGGGGGGATCCAATGAGCAGTTCTTC
>few|TRBD1|TRBV3-1/TRBV3-2|TRBJ2-7
CASSSSSGGQYF
TGTGCCAGCAGCAGTTCATCAGGGGGGCAGTACTTC